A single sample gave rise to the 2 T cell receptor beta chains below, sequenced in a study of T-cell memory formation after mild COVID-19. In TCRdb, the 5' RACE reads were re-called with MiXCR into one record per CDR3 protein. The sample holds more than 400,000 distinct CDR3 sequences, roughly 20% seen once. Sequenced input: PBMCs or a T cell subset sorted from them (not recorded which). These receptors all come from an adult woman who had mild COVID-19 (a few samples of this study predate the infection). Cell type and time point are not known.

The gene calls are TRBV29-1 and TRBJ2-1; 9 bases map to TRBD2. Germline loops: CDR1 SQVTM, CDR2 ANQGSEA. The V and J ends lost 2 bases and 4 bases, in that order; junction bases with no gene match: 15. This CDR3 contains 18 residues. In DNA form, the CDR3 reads TGCAGCGTTGAACGGGGCCTAGCGGGAAGAATGGCGTACAATGAGCAGTTCTTC. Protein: CSVERGLAGRMAYNEQFF.

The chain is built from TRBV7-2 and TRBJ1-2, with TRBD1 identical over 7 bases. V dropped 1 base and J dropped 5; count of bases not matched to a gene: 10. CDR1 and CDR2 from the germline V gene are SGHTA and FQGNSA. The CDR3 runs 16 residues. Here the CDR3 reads CASSLDRNRGIYGYTF. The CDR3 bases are TGTGCCAGCAGCTTAGACCGGAACAGGGGTATTTATGGCTACACCTTC.